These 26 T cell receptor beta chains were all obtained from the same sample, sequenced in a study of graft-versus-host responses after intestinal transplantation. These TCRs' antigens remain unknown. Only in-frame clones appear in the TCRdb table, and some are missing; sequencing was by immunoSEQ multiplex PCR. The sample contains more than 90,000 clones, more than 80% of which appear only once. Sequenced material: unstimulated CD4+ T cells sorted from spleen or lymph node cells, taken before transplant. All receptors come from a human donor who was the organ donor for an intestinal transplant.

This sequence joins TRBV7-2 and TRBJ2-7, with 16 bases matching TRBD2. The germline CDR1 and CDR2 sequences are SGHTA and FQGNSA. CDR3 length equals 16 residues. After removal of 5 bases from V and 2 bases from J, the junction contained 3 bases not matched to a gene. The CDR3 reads CASSTGLAGGPYEQYF. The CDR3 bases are TGTGCCAGCAGCACGGGACTAGCGGGAGGGCCCTACGAGCAGTACTTC.

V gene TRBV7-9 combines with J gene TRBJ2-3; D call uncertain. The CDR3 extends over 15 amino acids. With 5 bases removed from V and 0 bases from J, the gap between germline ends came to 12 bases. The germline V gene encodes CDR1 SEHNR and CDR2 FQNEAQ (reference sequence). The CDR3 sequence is CASSPSVFSTDTQYF. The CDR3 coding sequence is TGTGCCAGCAGCCCGTCGGTGTTTAGCACAGATACGCAGTATTTT.

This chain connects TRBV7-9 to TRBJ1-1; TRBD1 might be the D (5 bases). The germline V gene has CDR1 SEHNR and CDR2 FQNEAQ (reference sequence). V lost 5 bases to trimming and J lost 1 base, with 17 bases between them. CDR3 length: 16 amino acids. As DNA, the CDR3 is TGTGCCAGCAGCCCATTTGCTGGCAGGGAGAACACTGAAGCTTTCTTT. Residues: CASSPFAGRENTEAFF.

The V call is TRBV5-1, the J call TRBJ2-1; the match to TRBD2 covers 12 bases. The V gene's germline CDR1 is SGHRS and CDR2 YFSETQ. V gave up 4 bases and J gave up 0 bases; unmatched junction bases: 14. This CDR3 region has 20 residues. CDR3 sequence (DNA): TGCGCCAGCAGCCCCTACCCACTAGCGGGAGGCTTTTTCTCCTACAATGAGCAGTTCTTC. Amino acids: CASSPYPLAGGFFSYNEQFF.

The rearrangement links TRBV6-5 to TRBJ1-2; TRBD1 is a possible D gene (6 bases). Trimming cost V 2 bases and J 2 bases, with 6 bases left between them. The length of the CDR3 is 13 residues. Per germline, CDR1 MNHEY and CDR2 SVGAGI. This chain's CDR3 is CASSYGTNYGYTF. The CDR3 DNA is TGTGCCAGCAGTTACGGGACAAACTATGGCTACACCTTC.

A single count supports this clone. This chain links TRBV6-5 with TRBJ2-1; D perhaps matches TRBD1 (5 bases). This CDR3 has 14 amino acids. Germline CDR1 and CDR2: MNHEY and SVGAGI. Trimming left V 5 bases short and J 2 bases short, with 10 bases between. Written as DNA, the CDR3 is TGTGCCAGCAGTGCAAGGGGCCCCTACAATGAGCAGTTCTTC. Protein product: CASSARGPYNEQFF.

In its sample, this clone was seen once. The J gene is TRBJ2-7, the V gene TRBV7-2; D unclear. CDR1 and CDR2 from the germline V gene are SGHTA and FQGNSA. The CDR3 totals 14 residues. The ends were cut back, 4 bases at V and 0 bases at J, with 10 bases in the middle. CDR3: CASSYEVSSYEQYF. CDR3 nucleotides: TGTGCCAGCAGCTACGAGGTGAGCTCCTACGAGCAGTACTTC.

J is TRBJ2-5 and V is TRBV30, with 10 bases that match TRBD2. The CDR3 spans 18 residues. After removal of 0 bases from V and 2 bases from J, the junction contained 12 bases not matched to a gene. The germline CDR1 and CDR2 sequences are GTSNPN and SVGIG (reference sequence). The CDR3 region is CAWSVVLAGVYNQETQYF. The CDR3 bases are TGTGCCTGGAGTGTAGTCCTAGCGGGAGTCTATAATCAAGAGACCCAGTACTTC.

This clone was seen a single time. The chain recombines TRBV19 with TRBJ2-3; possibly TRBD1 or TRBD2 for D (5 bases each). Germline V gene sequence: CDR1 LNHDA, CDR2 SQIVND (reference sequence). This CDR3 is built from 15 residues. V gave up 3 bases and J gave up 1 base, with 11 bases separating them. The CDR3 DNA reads TGTGCCAGTAGTATCGGCAGGGACGGCACAGATACGCAGTATTTT. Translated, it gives CASSIGRDGTDTQYF.

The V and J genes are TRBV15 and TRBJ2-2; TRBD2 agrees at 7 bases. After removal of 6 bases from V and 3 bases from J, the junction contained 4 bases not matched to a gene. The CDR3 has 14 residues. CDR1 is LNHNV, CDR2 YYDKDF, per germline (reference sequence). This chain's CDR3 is CATRPGLYTGELFF. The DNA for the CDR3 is TGTGCCACCAGACCGGGACTATACACCGGGGAGCTGTTTTTT.

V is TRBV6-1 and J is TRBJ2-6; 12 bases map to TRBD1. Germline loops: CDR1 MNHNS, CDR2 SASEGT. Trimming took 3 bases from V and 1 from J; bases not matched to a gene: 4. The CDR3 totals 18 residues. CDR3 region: CASSDGDRGLSGANVLTF. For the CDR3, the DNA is TGTGCCAGCAGTGATGGGGACAGGGGGCTATCTGGGGCCAACGTCCTGACTTTC.

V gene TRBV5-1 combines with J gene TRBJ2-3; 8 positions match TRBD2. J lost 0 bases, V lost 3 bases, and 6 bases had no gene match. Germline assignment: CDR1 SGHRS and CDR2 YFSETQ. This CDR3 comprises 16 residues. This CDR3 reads CASSSGGSTSTDTQYF. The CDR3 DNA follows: TGCGCCAGCAGCTCGGGAGGGAGCACCAGCACAGATACGCAGTATTTT.

CDR3 nucleotides: TGTGCCAGCTCGCCAACTAGTCTGGGGGGTGAGCAGTTCTTC. It yields the protein CASSPTSLGGEQFF. The chain carries TRBV18 and TRBJ2-1, with D possibly TRBD2 on 6 matching bases. The CDR3 contains 14 residues. Germline V gene lookup returns CDR1 KGHSH and CDR2 LQKENI. Deletions cut 6 bases from V and 9 bases from J, with 18 bases between. Full variable domain (remainder filled in from reference TRBV18 and TRBJ2-1): NAGVMQNPRHLVRRRGQEARLRCSPMKGHSHVYWYRQLPEEGLKFMVYLQKENIIDESGMPKERFSAEFPKEGPSILRIQQVVRGDSAAYFCASSPTSLGGEQFFGPGTRLTVL.

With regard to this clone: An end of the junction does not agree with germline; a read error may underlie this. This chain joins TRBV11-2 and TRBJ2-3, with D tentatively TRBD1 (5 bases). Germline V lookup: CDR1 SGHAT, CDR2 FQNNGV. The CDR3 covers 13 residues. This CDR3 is CASSLLMTDSQYF. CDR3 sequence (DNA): TGTGCCAGCAGCTTATTAATGACAGATTCGCAGTATTTT.

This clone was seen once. The CDR3, as DNA: TGTGCCTGGAGTGTCGGCCGAAGGTGGGGCACTGAAGCTTTCTTT. This encodes CAWSVGRRWGTEAFF. The rearrangement uses TRBV30 and TRBJ1-1; no clear D. Trimming shortened V by 0 bases and J by 4 bases, and 15 bases separated the two germline ends. Germline V gene sequence: CDR1 GTSNPN, CDR2 SVGIG (reference sequence). The CDR3 totals 15 residues.

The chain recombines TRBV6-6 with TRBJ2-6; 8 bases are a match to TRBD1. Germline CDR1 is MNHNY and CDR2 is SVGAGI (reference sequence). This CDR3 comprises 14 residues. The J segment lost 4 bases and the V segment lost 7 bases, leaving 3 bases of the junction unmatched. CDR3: CASTQGAGANVLTF. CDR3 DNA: TGTGCCAGCACTCAGGGGGCCGGGGCCAACGTCCTGACTTTC.

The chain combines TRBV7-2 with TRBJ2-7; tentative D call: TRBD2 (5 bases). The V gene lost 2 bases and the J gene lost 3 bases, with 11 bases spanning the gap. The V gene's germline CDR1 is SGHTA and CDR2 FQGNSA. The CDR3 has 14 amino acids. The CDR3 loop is CASSLKEANYEQYF. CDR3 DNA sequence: TGTGCCAGCAGCTTAAAGGAGGCCAACTACGAGCAGTACTTC.

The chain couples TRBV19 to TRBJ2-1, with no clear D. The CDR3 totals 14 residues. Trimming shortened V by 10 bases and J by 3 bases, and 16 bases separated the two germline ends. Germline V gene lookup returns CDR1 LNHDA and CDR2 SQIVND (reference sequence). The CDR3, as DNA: TGTGCCACCCATCAGTGGTCAGACTACAATGAGCAGTTCTTC. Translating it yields CATHQWSDYNEQFF.

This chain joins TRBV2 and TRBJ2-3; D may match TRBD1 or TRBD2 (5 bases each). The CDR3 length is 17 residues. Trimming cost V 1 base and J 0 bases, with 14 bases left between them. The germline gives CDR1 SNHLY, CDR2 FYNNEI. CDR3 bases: TGTGCCAGCAGTGAAGGGAATGGGGGACCTAGCACAGATACGCAGTATTTT. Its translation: CASSEGNGGPSTDTQYF.

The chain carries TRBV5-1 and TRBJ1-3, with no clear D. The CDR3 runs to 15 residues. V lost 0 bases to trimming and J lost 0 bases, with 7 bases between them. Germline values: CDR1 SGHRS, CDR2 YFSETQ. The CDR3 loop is CASSLAGSSGNTIYF. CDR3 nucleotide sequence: TGCGCCAGCAGCTTGGCCGGCAGCTCTGGAAACACCATATATTTT.

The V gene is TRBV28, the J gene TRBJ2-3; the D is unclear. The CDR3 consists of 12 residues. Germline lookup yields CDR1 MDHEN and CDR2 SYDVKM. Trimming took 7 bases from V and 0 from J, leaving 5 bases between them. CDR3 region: CASTASTDTQYF. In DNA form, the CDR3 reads TGTGCCAGCACGGCTAGCACAGATACGCAGTATTTT.

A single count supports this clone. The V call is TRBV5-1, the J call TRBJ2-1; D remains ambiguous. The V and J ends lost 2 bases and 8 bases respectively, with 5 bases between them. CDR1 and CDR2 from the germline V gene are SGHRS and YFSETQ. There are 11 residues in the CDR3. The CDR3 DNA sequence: TGCGCCAGCAGCTTTCTGGATGAGCAGTTCTTC. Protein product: CASSFLDEQFF.

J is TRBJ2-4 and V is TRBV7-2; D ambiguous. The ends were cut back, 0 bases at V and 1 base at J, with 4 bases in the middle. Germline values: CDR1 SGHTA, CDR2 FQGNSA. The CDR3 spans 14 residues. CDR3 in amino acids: CASSLAPAKNIQYF. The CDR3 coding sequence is TGTGCCAGCAGCTTAGCCCCTGCCAAAAACATTCAGTACTTC.

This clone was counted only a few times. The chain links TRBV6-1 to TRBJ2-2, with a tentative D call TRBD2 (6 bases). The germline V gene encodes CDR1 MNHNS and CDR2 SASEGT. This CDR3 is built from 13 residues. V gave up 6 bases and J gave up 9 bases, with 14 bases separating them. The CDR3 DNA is TGTGCCAGCAGCTGGTCGGCGGGGAGGGAGCTGTTTTTT. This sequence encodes CASSWSAGRELFF.

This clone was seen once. CDR3 nucleotides: TGTGCCAGCAGCTTAGCCCCGCGCAGGGGGAATCAGCCCCAGCATTTT. Translating gives CASSLAPRRGNQPQHF. The chain combines TRBV7-8 with TRBJ1-5; 7 bases agree with TRBD1. This CDR3 spans 16 amino acids. Germline V CDR1 and CDR2: SGHVS, FQNEAQ. The V segment lost 0 bases and the J segment 4 bases; nucleotides outside the gene matches: 6.

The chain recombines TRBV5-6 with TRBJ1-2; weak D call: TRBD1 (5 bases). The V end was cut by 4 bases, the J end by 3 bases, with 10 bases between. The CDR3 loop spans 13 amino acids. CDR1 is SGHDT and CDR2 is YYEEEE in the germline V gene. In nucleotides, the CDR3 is TGTGCCAGCAGCGTGGGGGGGTACTATGGCTACACCTTC. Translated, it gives CASSVGGYYGYTF.